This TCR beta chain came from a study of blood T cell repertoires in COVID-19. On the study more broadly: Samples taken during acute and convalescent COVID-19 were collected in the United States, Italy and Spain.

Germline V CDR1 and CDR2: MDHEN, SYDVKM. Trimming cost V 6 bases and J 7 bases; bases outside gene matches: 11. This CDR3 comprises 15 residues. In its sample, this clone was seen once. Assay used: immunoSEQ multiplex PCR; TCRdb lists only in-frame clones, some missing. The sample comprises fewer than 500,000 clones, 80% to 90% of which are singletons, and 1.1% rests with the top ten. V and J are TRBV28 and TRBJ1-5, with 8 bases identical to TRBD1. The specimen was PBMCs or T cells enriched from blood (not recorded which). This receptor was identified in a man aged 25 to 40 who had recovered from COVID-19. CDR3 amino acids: CASSPPQGAFQPQHF. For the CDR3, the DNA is TGTGCCAGCAGCCCCCCTCAGGGGGCTTTCCAGCCCCAGCATTTT.